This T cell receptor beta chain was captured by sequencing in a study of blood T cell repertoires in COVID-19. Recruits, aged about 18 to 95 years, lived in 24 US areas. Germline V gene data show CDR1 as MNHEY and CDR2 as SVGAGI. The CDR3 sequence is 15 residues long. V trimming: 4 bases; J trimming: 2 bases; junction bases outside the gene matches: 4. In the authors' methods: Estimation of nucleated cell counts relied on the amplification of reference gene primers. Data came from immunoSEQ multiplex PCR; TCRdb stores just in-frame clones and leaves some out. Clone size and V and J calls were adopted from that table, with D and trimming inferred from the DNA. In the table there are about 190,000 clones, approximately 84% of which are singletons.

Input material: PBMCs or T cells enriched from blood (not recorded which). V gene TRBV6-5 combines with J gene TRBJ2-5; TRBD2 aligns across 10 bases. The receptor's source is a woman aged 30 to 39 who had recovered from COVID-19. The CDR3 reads CASSSGTSAQETQYF. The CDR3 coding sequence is TGTGCCAGCAGTTCCGGGACTAGCGCTCAAGAGACCCAGTACTTC.